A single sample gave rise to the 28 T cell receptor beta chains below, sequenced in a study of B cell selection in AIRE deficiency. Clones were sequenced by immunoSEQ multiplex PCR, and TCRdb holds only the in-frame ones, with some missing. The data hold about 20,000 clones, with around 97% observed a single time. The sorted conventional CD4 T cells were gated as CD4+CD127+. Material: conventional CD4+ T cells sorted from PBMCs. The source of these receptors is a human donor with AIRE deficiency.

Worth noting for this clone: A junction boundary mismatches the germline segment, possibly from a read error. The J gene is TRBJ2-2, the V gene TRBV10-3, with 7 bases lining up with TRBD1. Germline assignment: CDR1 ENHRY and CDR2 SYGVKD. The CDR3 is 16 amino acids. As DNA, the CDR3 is TGTGTCATCAGCCTAAAGGGGGCCTCGAACACCGGGGAGCTGTTTTTT. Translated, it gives CVISLKGASNTGELFF.

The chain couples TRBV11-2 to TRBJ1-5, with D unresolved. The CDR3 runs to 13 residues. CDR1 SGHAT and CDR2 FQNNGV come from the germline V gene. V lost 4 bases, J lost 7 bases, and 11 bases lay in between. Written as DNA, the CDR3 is TGTGCCAGCAGCTCGGACCTCCGCCAGCCCCAGCATTTT. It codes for CASSSDLRQPQHF.

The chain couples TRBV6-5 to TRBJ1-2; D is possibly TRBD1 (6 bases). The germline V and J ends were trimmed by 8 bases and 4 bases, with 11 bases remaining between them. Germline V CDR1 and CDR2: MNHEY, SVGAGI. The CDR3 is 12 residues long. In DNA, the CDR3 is TGTGCCAGCGGGGGCAGGGGCTATGGCTACACCTTC. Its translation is CASGGRGYGYTF.

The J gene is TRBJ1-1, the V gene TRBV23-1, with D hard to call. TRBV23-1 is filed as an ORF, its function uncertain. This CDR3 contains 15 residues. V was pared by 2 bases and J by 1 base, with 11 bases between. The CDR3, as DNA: TGCGCCAGCAGTCAACTCGCCAGTCAGAACACTGAAGCTTTCTTT. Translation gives CASSQLASQNTEAFF.

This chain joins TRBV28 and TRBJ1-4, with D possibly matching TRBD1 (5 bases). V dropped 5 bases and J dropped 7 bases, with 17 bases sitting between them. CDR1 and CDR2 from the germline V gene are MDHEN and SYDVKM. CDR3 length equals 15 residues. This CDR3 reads CASSRAGTMREKLFF. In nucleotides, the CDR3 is TGTGCCAGCAGTCGAGCCGGGACCATGCGTGAAAAACTGTTTTTT.

CDR3 sequence reads: CASSLQGLTNEKLFF. The CDR3 bases are TGTGCCAGCAGCCTACAGGGGCTAACTAATGAAAAACTGTTTTTT. The V gene is TRBV7-2, the J gene TRBJ1-4; 7 bases fit TRBD1. CDR3 size: 15 residues. Per germline, CDR1 SGHTA and CDR2 FQGNSA. V gave up 5 bases and J gave up 1 base; unmatched junction bases: 4. Drawing the rest from reference TRBV7-2 and TRBJ1-4, the complete variable domain is GAGVSQSPSNKVTEKGKDVELRCDPISGHTALYWYRQSLGQGLEFLIYFQGNSAPDKSGLPSDRFSAERTGGSVSTLTIQRTQQEDSAVYLCASSLQGLTNEKLFFGSGTQLSVL.

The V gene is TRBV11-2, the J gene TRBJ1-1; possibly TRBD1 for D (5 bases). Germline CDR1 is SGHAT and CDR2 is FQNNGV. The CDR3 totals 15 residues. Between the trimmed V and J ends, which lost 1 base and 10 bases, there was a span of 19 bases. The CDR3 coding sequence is TGTGCCAGCAGCTTAGGGGCGGTAGGGGCTGTAGGAGCTTTCTTT. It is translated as CASSLGAVGAVGAFF. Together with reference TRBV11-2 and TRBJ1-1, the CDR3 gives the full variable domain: EAGVAQSPRYKIIEKRQSVAFWCNPISGHATLYWYQQILGQGPKLLIQFQNNGVVDDSQLPKDRFSAERLKGVDSTLKIQPAKLEDSAVYLCASSLGAVGAVGAFFGQGTRLTVV.

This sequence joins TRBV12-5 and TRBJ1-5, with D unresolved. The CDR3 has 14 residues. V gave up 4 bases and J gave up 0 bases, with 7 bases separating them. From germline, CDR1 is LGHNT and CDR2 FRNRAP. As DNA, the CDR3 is TGTGCTAGTGGTTGGGGTAGTAGCAATCAGCCCCAGCATTTT. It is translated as CASGWGSSNQPQHF.

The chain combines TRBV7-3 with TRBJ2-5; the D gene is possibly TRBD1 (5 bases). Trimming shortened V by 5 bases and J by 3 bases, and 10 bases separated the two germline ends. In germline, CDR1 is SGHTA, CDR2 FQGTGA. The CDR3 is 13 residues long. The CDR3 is CASSLTVKETQYF. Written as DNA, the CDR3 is TGTGCCAGCAGCCTGACAGTCAAAGAGACCCAGTACTTC.

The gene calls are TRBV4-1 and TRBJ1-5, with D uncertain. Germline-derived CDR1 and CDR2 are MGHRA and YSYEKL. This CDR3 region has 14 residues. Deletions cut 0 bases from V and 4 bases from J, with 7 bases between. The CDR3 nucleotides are TGCGCCAGCAGCCAAGATGGCTCAAATCAGCCCCAGCATTTT. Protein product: CASSQDGSNQPQHF.

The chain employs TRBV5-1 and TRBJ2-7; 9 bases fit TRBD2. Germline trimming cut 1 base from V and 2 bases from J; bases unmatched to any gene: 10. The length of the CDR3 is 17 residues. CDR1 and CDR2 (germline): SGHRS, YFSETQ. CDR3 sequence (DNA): TGCGCCAGCAGCTTGAATCATCTAGCGGGAATTACCTACGAGCAGTACTTC. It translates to CASSLNHLAGITYEQYF.

The CDR3 loop is CASSYRLGGDGEAFF. The CDR3 DNA reads as TGTGCCAGCAGCTACCGCCTGGGTGGGGATGGTGAAGCTTTCTTT. This rearrangement joins TRBV7-9 to TRBJ1-1; D unresolved. Trimming left V 4 bases short and J 7 bases short, with 19 bases between. This CDR3 comprises 15 residues. Per the germline V gene, CDR1 is SEHNR and CDR2 is FQNEAQ (reference sequence).

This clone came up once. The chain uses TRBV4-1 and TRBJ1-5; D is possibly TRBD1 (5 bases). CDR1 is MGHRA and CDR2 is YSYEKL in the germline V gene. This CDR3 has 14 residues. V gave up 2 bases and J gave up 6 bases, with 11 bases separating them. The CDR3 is CASSQRQQGQPQHF. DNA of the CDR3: TGCGCCAGCAGCCAAAGACAGCAGGGTCAGCCCCAGCATTTT.

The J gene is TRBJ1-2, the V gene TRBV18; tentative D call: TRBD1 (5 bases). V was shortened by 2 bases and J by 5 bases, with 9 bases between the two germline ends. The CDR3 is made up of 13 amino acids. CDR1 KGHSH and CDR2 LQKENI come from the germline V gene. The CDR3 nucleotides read TGTGCCAGCTCACCAATCAGGGAATATGGCTACACCTTC. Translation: CASSPIREYGYTF.

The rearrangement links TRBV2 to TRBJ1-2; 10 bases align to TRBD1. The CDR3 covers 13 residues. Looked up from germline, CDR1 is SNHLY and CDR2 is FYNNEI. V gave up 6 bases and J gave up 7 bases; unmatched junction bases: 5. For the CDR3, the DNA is TGTGCCAGCAGGGACAGGGGGAACGGTGGCTACACCTTC. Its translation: CASRDRGNGGYTF.

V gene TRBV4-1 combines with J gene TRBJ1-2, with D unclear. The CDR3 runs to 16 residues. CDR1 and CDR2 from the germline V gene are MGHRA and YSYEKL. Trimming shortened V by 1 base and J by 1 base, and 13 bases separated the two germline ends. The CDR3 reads CASSQVAVGINYGYTF. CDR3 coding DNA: TGCGCCAGCAGCCAAGTCGCGGTAGGGATTAACTATGGCTACACCTTC.

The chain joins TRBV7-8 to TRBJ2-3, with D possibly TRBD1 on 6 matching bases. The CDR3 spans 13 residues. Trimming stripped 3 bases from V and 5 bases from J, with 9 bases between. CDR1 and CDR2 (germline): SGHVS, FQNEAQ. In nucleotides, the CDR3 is TGTGCCAGCAGCTTCAGGGGTGGAGATACGCAGTATTTT. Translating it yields CASSFRGGDTQYF.

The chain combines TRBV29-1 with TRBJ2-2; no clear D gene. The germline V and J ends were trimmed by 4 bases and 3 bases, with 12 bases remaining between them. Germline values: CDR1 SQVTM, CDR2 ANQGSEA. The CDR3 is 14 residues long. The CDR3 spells CSVAASQHTGELFF. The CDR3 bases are TGCAGCGTTGCAGCCAGCCAACACACCGGGGAGCTGTTTTTT.

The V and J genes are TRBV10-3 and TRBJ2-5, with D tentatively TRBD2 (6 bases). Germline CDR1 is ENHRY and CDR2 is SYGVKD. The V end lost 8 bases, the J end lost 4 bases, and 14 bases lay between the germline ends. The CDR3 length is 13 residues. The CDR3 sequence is CAISRGSGETQYF. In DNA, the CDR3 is TGTGCCATCTCACGGGGGTCGGGAGAGACCCAGTACTTC.

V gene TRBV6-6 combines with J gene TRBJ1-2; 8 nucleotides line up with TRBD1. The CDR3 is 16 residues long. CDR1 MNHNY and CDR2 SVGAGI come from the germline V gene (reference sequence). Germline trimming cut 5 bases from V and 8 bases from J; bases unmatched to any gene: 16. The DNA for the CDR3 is TGTGCCAGCAGTCTCTTCAATCGTCAGGGGGCGCTGGGCTACACCTTC. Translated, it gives CASSLFNRQGALGYTF.

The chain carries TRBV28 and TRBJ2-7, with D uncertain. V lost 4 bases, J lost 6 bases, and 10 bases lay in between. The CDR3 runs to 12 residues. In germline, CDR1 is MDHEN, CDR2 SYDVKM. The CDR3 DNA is TGTGCCAGCAGTTCATCAGTCGGCGAGCAGTACTTC. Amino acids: CASSSSVGEQYF.

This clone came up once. The CDR3: CASSLGLAGPGELFF. The DNA of the CDR3 is TGCGCCAGCAGCTTGGGACTAGCGGGGCCGGGGGAGCTGTTTTTT. J is TRBJ2-2 and V is TRBV5-1; TRBD2 matches 11 bases. Trimming removed 0 bases from V and 8 bases from J; junction bases left unmatched: 3. The CDR3 loop spans 15 amino acids. Germline V CDR1 and CDR2: SGHRS, YFSETQ.

CDR3 sequence reads: CASSTGGQSYNEQFF. The CDR3, as DNA: TGCGCCAGCAGCACGGGGGGTCAATCCTACAATGAGCAGTTCTTC. The gene calls are TRBV5-1 and TRBJ2-1, with 7 bases fitting TRBD2. V trimming: 4 bases; J trimming: 1 base; junction bases outside the gene matches: 5. The CDR3 spans 15 residues. The germline V gene has CDR1 SGHRS and CDR2 YFSETQ.

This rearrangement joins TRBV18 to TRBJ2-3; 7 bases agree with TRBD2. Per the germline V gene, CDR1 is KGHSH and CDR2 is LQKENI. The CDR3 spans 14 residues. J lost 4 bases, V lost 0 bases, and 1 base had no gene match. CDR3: CASSPPAGADTQYF. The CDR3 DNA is TGTGCCAGCTCACCACCGGCGGGAGCAGATACGCAGTATTTT.

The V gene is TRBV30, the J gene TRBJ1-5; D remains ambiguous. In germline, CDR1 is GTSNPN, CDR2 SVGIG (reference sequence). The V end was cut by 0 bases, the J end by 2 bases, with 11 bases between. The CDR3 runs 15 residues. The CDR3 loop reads CAWSVSGRGNQPQHF. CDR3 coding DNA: TGTGCCTGGAGTGTGTCCGGGAGAGGCAATCAGCCCCAGCATTTT.

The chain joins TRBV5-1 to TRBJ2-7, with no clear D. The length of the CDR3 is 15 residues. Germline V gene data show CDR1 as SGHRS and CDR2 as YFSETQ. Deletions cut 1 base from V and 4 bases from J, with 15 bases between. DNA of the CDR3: TGCGCCAGCAGCTTGTGGGCAGGCCCTGGGTACGAGCAGTACTTC. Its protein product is CASSLWAGPGYEQYF.

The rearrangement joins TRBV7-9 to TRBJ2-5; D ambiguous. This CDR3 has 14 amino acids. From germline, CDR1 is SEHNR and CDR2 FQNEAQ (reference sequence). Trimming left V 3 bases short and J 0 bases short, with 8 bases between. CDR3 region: CASSFPDNQETQYF. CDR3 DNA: TGTGCCAGCAGCTTTCCAGACAACCAAGAGACCCAGTACTTC.

Here the CDR3 DNA reads TGTGCCAGCAGCCGGGGGACTAGCGGGGGGCCCCAAGTTACCCAGTACTTC. Amino acids: CASSRGTSGGPQVTQYF. This rearrangement joins TRBV5-4 to TRBJ2-5; 15 nucleotides align to TRBD2. The V and J ends lost 4 bases and 8 bases, in that order; junction bases with no gene match: 12. The CDR3 contains 17 residues. Germline CDR1 reads SGHNT; CDR2 reads YYREEE (reference sequence).